This T cell receptor (beta chain) was recorded in a study of OX40 agonist ivuxolimab in advanced cancers. In terms of the full investigation: Ivuxolimab, which targeted the costimulatory receptor OX40 (CD134), was an agonistic, fully human IgG2 monoclonal antibody. Intravenous ivuxolimab was administered to patients every 2 weeks at six dose levels: 0.01, 0.1, 0.3, 1.5, 3 and 10 mg/kg. Among the approximately 54 dose-escalation patients, some 20 had hepatocellular carcinoma, about 15 melanoma, 9 renal cell carcinoma and 9 head and neck cancer. A male proportion of roughly 80% and a mean age of around 60 years, ranging from roughly 23 to 80, were recorded for the dose-escalation cohort. Patients were allowed to have had prior anti-PD-1, anti-PD-L1 or anti-CTLA-4 therapy, and 40% of the dose-escalation patients had been treated with checkpoint inhibitors. Three dose-escalation patients achieved partial responses, one with hepatocellular carcinoma and two with cutaneous melanoma. Peripheral TCRbeta sequencing was intended to test whether TCR sequence diversity was altered and clonal T-cell expansion was caused by ivuxolimab. The paper reports the monotherapy dose-escalation portion (N of about 54 patients) of the phase I ivuxolimab trial.

The trial excluded patients who had a history of autoimmune disease or who were on systemic immunosuppression. Peripheral blood for TCR sequencing was collected from all dose cohorts at baseline, on cycle 4 day 1, and on cycle 7 day 1. The samples were drawn from a first-in-human, open-label, multicenter phase I dose-escalation trial of ivuxolimab. The trial enrolled adults with locally advanced or metastatic head and neck squamous cell, hepatocellular, melanoma or renal cell carcinoma. Before TCR sequencing, CD4+ T cells and CD8+ T cells from peripheral blood were sorted into separate populations. V lost 7 bases and J lost 1 base, and the count of bases not matched to a germline gene is 6. From the cysteine up to the phenylalanine, the CDR3 has a length of 15 residues. The read is trimmed to its CDR3 DNA, 45 bases read in frame from base 1. Looking up the germline V gene (reference sequence) yields CDR1 LNHDA and CDR2 SQIVND.

Genomic DNA was isolated from the sorted cells so that the TCRbeta CDR3 region could be sequenced. The immunoSEQ Assay was used to sequence the TCRbeta CDR3 regions. TCRdb carries this immuneACCESS record with in-frame sequences only. Its versions omit some clonotypes, under half of them owing to an unresolved V gene in the studies checked, with the rest unexplained. This sample is represented by approximately 120,000 clones; 85% to 95% of them were singletons. Under 0.85% of the sample is in the top ten clones. The paper's findings and limits, for the study overall: In partial responders in the 0.1-3.0 mg/kg groups, normalized peripheral clonal expansion was found to be among the lowest, especially among CD8+ T cells. Clonal expansion of both CD4+ and CD8+ blood T cells was observed from baseline to week 6 at doses 0.1 to 3.0 mg/kg. Antigen specificity was not determined for the clonally expanded peripheral T cells. Low levels of normalized T-cell clonal expansion were also seen in some patients who did not respond. After ivuxolimab, CD8+ T cells had more expanded clones than CD4+ T cells on average.

Regarding this clone: There is no known antigen for this receptor. No qualities accompany the bases; no much larger clone lies one base away.

This clonotype was obtained from an adult with an advanced solid tumor such as melanoma, head and neck, liver or kidney cancer. Rearrangement joined TRBV19 to TRBJ1-1, with 10 bases in between that match TRBD1. Sample: CD4+ or CD8+ T cells sorted from blood, taken in a trial of the OX40 agonist ivuxolimab. In nucleotides, the sequence is TGTGCCAGTACAAGACAGGGGGCGAGGAACACTGAAGCTTTCTTT. Its product reads: CASTRQGARNTEAFF. This CDR3, with the reference TRBV19 and TRBJ1-1 proteins standing in past its ends, gives the full variable domain DGGITQSPKYLFRKEGQNVTLSCEQNLNHDAMYWYRQDPGQGLRLIYYSQIVNDFQKGDIAEGYSVSREKKESFPLTVTSAQKNPTAFYLCASTRQGARNTEAFFGQGTRLTVV.